The 26 T cell receptor beta chains below were found in one sample sequenced in a study of human T cells and chemical hapten exposure. TCRdb itself ran the RACE reads through MiXCR, one entry per CDR3 protein. The table has 38,000 or so distinct CDR3 sequences, 8% to 10% seen once. Stated time point: patch test 3, about 24 weeks after DPC sensitization. Specified treatment: therapeutic diphenylcyclopropenone sensitization with weekly scalp DPC. Researchers extracted total RNA from unfractionated whole blood. Sequenced material: whole blood, taken in connection with sensitization to the hapten diphenylcyclopropenone (DPC). These receptors all come from a man in his forties or fifties with alopecia areata. Some clones in this sample may be carry-over from other donors' samples.

The rearrangement uses TRBV10-1 and TRBJ2-7, with D uncertain. V was trimmed by 3 bases and J by 5 bases, leaving 11 bases between them. This CDR3 contains 13 residues. Germline CDR1 is WNHNN and CDR2 is SYGVQD (reference sequence). CDR3 bases: TGCGCCAGCAGTGAAAGTCACCTAGACGAGCAGTACTTC. Translation gives CASSESHLDEQYF.

This clonotype was picked up many times. The chain carries TRBV2 and TRBJ2-2, with D possibly being TRBD2 (6 bases). Per the germline V gene, CDR1 is SNHLY and CDR2 is FYNNEI. There are 13 residues in the CDR3. Trimming left V 6 bases short and J 5 bases short, with 10 bases between. This CDR3 reads CASRRGWTGELFF. The CDR3 nucleotides are TGTGCCAGCAGACGGGGGTGGACCGGGGAGCTGTTTTTT.

This clonotype was recorded a few times. The gene calls are TRBV28 and TRBJ1-5; 7 bases fit TRBD1. The length of the CDR3 is 13 residues. Germline V lookup: CDR1 MDHEN, CDR2 SYDVKM. V lost 10 bases to trimming and J lost 7 bases; unmatched junction nucleotides: 10. Here the CDR3 DNA reads TGTGCCACCGGACCGATCAGGGGGCAGCCCCAGCATTTT. Translation gives CATGPIRGQPQHF.

Notes on this clonotype: A much larger clone lies one base from this, so it may be a read error. DNA for the CDR3: TGTGCCGGCAGTACAGGGGGCGCAAACGAAAACGAGCAGTACTTC. Residues: CAGSTGGANENEQYF. V gene TRBV28 combines with J gene TRBJ2-7; 9 bases match TRBD1. Germline CDR1 MDHEN, CDR2 SYDVKM. The CDR3 totals 15 residues.

In DNA form, the CDR3 reads TGTGCCATCAGCCCTAGCGGCCAGAACACCGGGGAGCTGTTTTTT. Residues: CAISPSGQNTGELFF. The chain carries TRBV10-3 and TRBJ2-2, with TRBD2 matching over 7 bases. The V gene end was trimmed by 6 bases and the J gene end by 1 base; junction bases not matched to a gene: 5. Germline CDR1 and CDR2: ENHRY and SYGVKD. CDR3 size: 15 residues.

Details on this clonotype: One end of the junction varies from germline; a read error may be responsible. The chain recombines TRBV7-9 with TRBJ2-7, with D possibly TRBD1 on 6 matching bases. The CDR3 consists of 12 residues. The germline CDR1 and CDR2 sequences are SEHNR and FQNEAQ (reference sequence). CDR3 bases: TGTGCCAGCAGCCCACAAGTAGTCGGACAGACCTTC. It codes for CASSPQVVGQTF.

This clonotype showed up many times. The chain couples TRBV27 to TRBJ1-2; TRBD1 aligns across 12 bases. CDR3 length equals 16 residues. With 5 bases clipped from V and 5 bases from J, the junction kept 9 bases outside the gene matches. Germline V gene sequence: CDR1 MNHEY, CDR2 SMNVEV (reference sequence). The CDR3 loop is CASSGTGGSQIYGYTF. The CDR3 bases are TGTGCCAGCAGTGGGACAGGGGGCAGTCAAATTTATGGCTACACCTTC.

The V and J genes are TRBV28 and TRBJ1-2, with D maybe TRBD1 (6 bases). The CDR3 consists of 14 residues. V was shortened by 2 bases and J by 2 bases, with 9 bases between the two germline ends. Germline V gene data show CDR1 as MDHEN and CDR2 as SYDVKM. CDR3 region: CASSLGGANYGYTF. The CDR3 DNA follows: TGTGCCAGCAGTTTAGGGGGCGCGAACTATGGCTACACCTTC.

J is TRBJ2-4 and V is TRBV28, with 9 nucleotides matching TRBD1. The CDR3 is 14 amino acids. Germline CDR1 MDHEN, CDR2 SYDVKM. The ends lost 6 bases at V and 8 bases at J; junction bases unmatched: 8. CDR3 amino acids: CASRDRGSGHIQYF. In nucleotides, the CDR3 is TGTGCCAGCAGGGACAGGGGATCAGGGCACATTCAGTACTTC.

This rearrangement joins TRBV5-1 to TRBJ2-7; D might be TRBD1 or TRBD2, each matching 5 bases. With 5 bases removed from V and 1 base from J, the gap between germline ends came to 22 bases. Germline CDR1 reads SGHRS; CDR2 reads YFSETQ. The CDR3 contains 17 residues. In nucleotides, the CDR3 is TGCGCCAGCAGTTTAGGGGCAGGAAGAGGGTCGTCCTACGAGCAGTACTTC. Protein sequence: CASSLGAGRGSSYEQYF.

This clonotype was counted ten times or more. The gene calls are TRBV28 and TRBJ1-2; D perhaps matches TRBD1 (6 bases). The CDR3 has 14 residues. Between the trimmed V and J ends, which lost 5 bases and 3 bases, there was a span of 13 bases. Per germline, CDR1 MDHEN and CDR2 SYDVKM. The CDR3 loop is CASSPPDRYYGYTF. The CDR3 DNA follows: TGTGCCAGCAGTCCCCCGGACAGATACTATGGCTACACCTTC.

This clonotype was detected a few times. V gene TRBV3-2 combines with J gene TRBJ2-2; no DNA check was done on the table's D call, TRBD1. TRBV3-2 counts as a pseudogene. The CDR3 sequence is 17 residues long. CDR3 coding DNA: TGTGCCAGCAGCCAAGATCGGGCTAGCCGGGGAGACGGGGAGCTGTTTTTT. Translation: CASSQDRASRGDGELFF.

This clonotype came up a few times. V gene TRBV11-2 combines with J gene TRBJ1-4; D is perhaps TRBD1 (6 bases). Germline V gene lookup returns CDR1 SGHAT and CDR2 FQNNGV. V lost 2 bases, J lost 5 bases, and 9 bases lay in between. CDR3 size: 14 residues. This CDR3 is CASSLFGGNEKLFF. The CDR3 DNA sequence: TGTGCCAGCAGCTTATTCGGGGGCAATGAAAAACTGTTTTTT.

This clonotype was picked up a small number of times. The V call is TRBV5-1, the J call TRBJ2-4, with 7 nucleotides matching TRBD1. V shed 0 bases, J shed 4 bases, and the junction held 4 bases outside the gene matches. The CDR3 covers 15 residues. Per germline, CDR1 SGHRS and CDR2 YFSETQ. The CDR3 sequence: CASSLAGTDKNIQYF. CDR3 sequence (DNA): TGCGCCAGCAGCTTGGCGGGGACAGATAAAAACATTCAGTACTTC.

DNA for the CDR3: TGCGCCAGCAACAGGGTGGGAACAGATACGCAGTATTTT. Residues: CASNRVGTDTQYF. This chain joins TRBV5-1 and TRBJ2-3; tentative D call: TRBD1 (6 bases). CDR3 length: 13 amino acids. The germline V and J ends were trimmed by 6 bases and 3 bases, with 11 bases remaining between them. CDR1 SGHRS and CDR2 YFSETQ come from the germline V gene.

At least ten counts were recorded for this clonotype. The V call is TRBV20-1, the J call TRBJ1-6; 7 nucleotides match TRBD1. Germline lookup yields CDR1 DFQATT and CDR2 SNEGSKA (reference sequence). The length of the CDR3 is 15 residues. DNA for the CDR3: TGCAGCACTCGGGACAGTAGCTCCTATAATTCACCCCTCCACTTT. Translating it yields CSTRDSSSYNSPLHF.

This clonotype was found many times. The gene calls are TRBV5-1 and TRBJ2-2; the D gene is possibly TRBD2 (5 bases). Per the germline V gene, CDR1 is SGHRS and CDR2 is YFSETQ. Between the trimmed V and J ends, which lost 4 bases and 1 base, there was a span of 5 bases. CDR3 size: 13 residues. The CDR3 loop is CASSGGNTGELFF. DNA for the CDR3: TGCGCCAGCAGCGGAGGGAACACCGGGGAGCTGTTTTTT.

This clonotype has at least ten counts. The rearrangement links TRBV20-1 to TRBJ2-7; D may be TRBD2 (5 bases). The length of the CDR3 is 16 residues. Germline V gene sequence: CDR1 DFQATT, CDR2 SNEGSKA (reference sequence). V lost 0 bases and J 3 bases, leaving 18 bases between the germline ends. The CDR3 sequence is CSARDRRATGSYEQYF. CDR3 DNA sequence: TGCAGTGCTAGAGATCGGCGGGCTACTGGGAGCTACGAGCAGTACTTC.

In this sample, this clonotype turned up many times. The V and J genes are TRBV28 and TRBJ1-1; D is uncertain. Germline V gene sequence: CDR1 MDHEN, CDR2 SYDVKM. V shed 3 bases and J shed 1 base, with 18 bases lying between them. This CDR3 has 17 residues. CDR3 bases: TGTGCCAGCAGTTTTTTTCCCCGGTTACAGCCGAACACTGAAGCTTTCTTT. This sequence encodes CASSFFPRLQPNTEAFF.

The chain is built from TRBV29-1 and TRBJ1-1; D may be TRBD1 (6 bases). Between the trimmed V and J ends, which lost 8 bases and 6 bases, there was a span of 19 bases. CDR1 and CDR2 from the germline V gene are SQVTM and ANQGSEA. CDR3 length: 13 amino acids. This CDR3 is CSCGGGSWAEAFF. The CDR3 DNA follows: TGCAGCTGCGGGGGGGGCAGCTGGGCTGAAGCTTTCTTT.

This clonotype showed up many times. The chain carries TRBV29-1 and TRBJ2-1, with 8 nucleotides matching TRBD2. V lost 4 bases, J lost 1 base, and 9 bases stayed unmatched. This CDR3 comprises 16 residues. CDR1 and CDR2 from the germline V gene are SQVTM and ANQGSEA. DNA for the CDR3: TGCAGCGTTGTCCCACGGGGGGGGAGTTCCTACAATGAGCAGTTCTTC. It encodes CSVVPRGGSSYNEQFF.

This clonotype was recorded many times. The V call is TRBV18, the J call TRBJ2-7; 7 bases line up with TRBD1. The germline V gene has CDR1 KGHSH and CDR2 LQKENI. The CDR3 runs 15 residues. Trimming removed 6 bases from V and 5 bases from J; junction bases left unmatched: 13. The CDR3 nucleotides read TGTGCCAGCTCCCGACAGGGTGGATATCTGGACGAGCAGTACTTC. This sequence encodes CASSRQGGYLDEQYF.

This clonotype showed up many times. The chain has TRBV5-1 and TRBJ1-2, with unresolved D. Trimming removed 3 bases from V and 4 bases from J, with 13 bases in between. CDR1 and CDR2 from the germline V gene are SGHRS and YFSETQ. The CDR3 covers 14 residues. This CDR3 reads CASSSGMHSYGYTF. Here the CDR3 DNA reads TGCGCCAGCAGCTCTGGCATGCACAGCTATGGCTACACCTTC.

This chain uses TRBV5-6 with TRBJ2-5; D remains unclear. V was cut by 2 bases and J by 5 bases, with 13 bases left in between. From germline, CDR1 is SGHDT and CDR2 YYEEEE. CDR3 length: 14 amino acids. The CDR3 spells CASSFVPYGETQYF. The CDR3 DNA reads as TGTGCCAGCAGCTTCGTCCCGTACGGGGAGACCCAGTACTTC.

The genes are TRBV29-1 and TRBJ1-3; D might be TRBD1 (6 bases). Trimming cost V 7 bases and J 8 bases, with 15 bases left between them. CDR1 and CDR2 (germline): SQVTM, ANQGSEA. The CDR3 runs 12 residues. The CDR3 loop reads CSGGNRADTIYF. CDR3 DNA: TGCAGCGGAGGTAACAGGGCGGACACCATATATTTT. Full variable domain (outside the CDR3, taken from reference TRBV29-1 and TRBJ1-3): SAVISQKPSRDICQRGTSLTIQCQVDSQVTMMFWYRQQPGQSLTLIATANQGSEATYESGFVIDKFPISRPNLTFSTLTVSNMSPEDSSIYLCSGGNRADTIYFGEGSWLTVV.

The genes are TRBV29-1 and TRBJ2-3, with D hard to call. CDR1 and CDR2 from the germline V gene are SQVTM and ANQGSEA. This CDR3 comprises 10 residues. V was trimmed by 6 bases and J by 5 bases, leaving 6 bases between them. CDR3 region: CSVTIDTQYF. CDR3 in DNA: TGCAGCGTCACAATAGATACGCAGTATTTT.